This passage covers 5 T cell receptor beta chains from one sample sequenced in a study of blood T cell repertoires in COVID-19. This table comes from immunoSEQ multiplex PCR, and its TCRdb copy is limited to in-frame clones, with some not included. The table records 240,000 or so clones, around 87% of them present only once. Sequencing was carried out using peripheral blood. The receptors stem from a woman in her 70s with active or convalescent COVID-19.

This clone occurred many times. Other DNA sequences in the sample encode the same CDR3. The chain is built from TRBV4-3 and TRBJ1-5; TRBD1 might be the D (5 bases). The V end was cut by 0 bases, the J end by 4 bases, with 19 bases between. The CDR3 runs 18 residues. CDR1 and CDR2 (germline): LGHNA, YSLEER. CDR3 nucleotides: TGCGCCAGCAGCCAAGATCTAGGTGGGGGAGGTTCTAATCAGCCCCAGCATTTT. Translating gives CASSQDLGGGGSNQPQHF.

This chain uses TRBV20-1 with TRBJ1-2; TRBD1 agrees at 9 bases. CDR1 is DFQATT and CDR2 is SNEGSKA in the germline V gene (reference sequence). The CDR3 is made up of 13 amino acids. V was pared by 3 bases and J by 7 bases, with 6 bases of the junction left unmatched. DNA for the CDR3: TGCAGTGCTAGTGAGGACAGGGGCCGTGGCTACACCTTC. It translates to CSASEDRGRGYTF.

This chain joins TRBV29-1 and TRBJ1-2, with TRBD1 identical over 8 bases. From germline, CDR1 is SQVTM and CDR2 ANQGSEA. This CDR3 comprises 13 residues. V gave up 5 bases and J gave up 4 bases; unmatched junction bases: 6. This CDR3 is CSVSRGPGYGYTF. As DNA, the CDR3 is TGCAGCGTTAGCAGGGGGCCTGGCTATGGCTACACCTTC.

This chain links TRBV14 with TRBJ1-6; D remains unclear. This CDR3 has 16 amino acids. Trimming pared 0 bases from V and 4 bases from J, leaving 10 bases between. Germline V gene data show CDR1 as SGHDN and CDR2 as FVKESK. CDR3 bases: TGTGCCAGCAGCCAAGAAAGGACTACTTATAATTCACCCCTCCACTTT. This codes for CASSQERTTYNSPLHF.

The rearrangement links TRBV2 to TRBJ1-4; D is unresolved. This CDR3 has 11 amino acids. Germline values: CDR1 SNHLY, CDR2 FYNNEI. V dropped 4 bases and J dropped 6 bases, with 3 bases sitting between them. DNA for the CDR3: TGTGCCAGCAGTGTATATGAAAAACTGTTTTTT. Residues: CASSVYEKLFF. Together with reference TRBV2 and TRBJ1-4, the CDR3 gives the full variable domain: EPEVTQTPSHQVTQMGQEVILRCVPISNHLYFYWYRQILGQKVEFLVSFYNNEISEKSEIFDDQFSVERPDGSNFTLKIRSTKLEDSAMYFCASSVYEKLFFGSGTQLSVL.